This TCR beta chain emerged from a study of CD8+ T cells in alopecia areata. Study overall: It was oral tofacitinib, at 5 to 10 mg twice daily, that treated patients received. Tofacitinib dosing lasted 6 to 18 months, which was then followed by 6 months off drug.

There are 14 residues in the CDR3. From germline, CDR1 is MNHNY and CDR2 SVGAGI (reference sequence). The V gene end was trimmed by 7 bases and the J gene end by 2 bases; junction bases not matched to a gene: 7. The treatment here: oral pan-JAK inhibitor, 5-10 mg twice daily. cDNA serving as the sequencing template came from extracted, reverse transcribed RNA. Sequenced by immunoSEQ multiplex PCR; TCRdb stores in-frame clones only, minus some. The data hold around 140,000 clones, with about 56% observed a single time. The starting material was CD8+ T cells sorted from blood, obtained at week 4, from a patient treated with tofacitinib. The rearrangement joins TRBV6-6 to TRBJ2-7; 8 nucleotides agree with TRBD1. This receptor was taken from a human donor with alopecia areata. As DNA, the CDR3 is TGTGCCAGCACCTACGGGGGACAGGCCTACGAGCAGTACTTC. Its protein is CASTYGGQAYEQYF.